This T cell receptor beta chain emerged from a study of spatial heterogeneity in lung cancer. Overall study findings and caveats: The number of expanded tumor alpha and beta chains correlated with mutation number.

By sample fraction, this clonotype is large. The antigen is undetermined. From germline, CDR1 is SQVTM and CDR2 ANQGSEA. V shed 5 bases and J shed 3 bases, with 8 bases lying between them. The CDR3 runs to 12 residues. The sample's time point: sample taken at primary tumor resection. TCRdb re-analysed the 5' RACE reads in MiXCR, keeping a single row per CDR3 protein. Of 3,000 to 4,500 distinct CDR3 sequences listed, about 10% were seen once; the top ten hold roughly 60%. This specimen was lung tumor tissue, taken at surgery. The rearrangement uses TRBV29-1 and TRBJ1-5; D is unclear. The TCR was taken from a male donor with early-stage non-small cell lung cancer. CDR3 nucleotide sequence: TGCAGCGTTAGGGCGATCAATCAGCCCCAGCATTTT. Its translation is CSVRAINQPQHF.